This TCR beta chain is from a study of T cell responses to AZD1222 COVID-19 vaccine. Profiling relied on immunoSEQ multiplex PCR, and the TCRdb table lists in-frame clones only, not all of them. The table records 90,000 to 120,000 clones, more than 90% of them present only once. As to this clone: Its antigen is currently unknown.

Overall study findings and caveats: Once two AZD1222 doses were given, Spike-specific TCR breadth and depth went up. There were repertoire samples only from the period after the peak T cell response. Along spike, vaccine-associated CD4 TCRs were found throughout, with dominance at 160-218 and 743-854.

Deletions cut 1 base from V and 2 bases from J, with 12 bases between. This CDR3 comprises 15 residues. The origin of this receptor is an adult in good health. Sequenced material: peripheral blood, taken on day 0 of AZD1222 vaccination. The chain recombines TRBV23-1 with TRBJ2-7, with D possibly matching TRBD1 (5 bases). TRBV23-1 is noted as an ORF with a role that remains uncertain. CDR3 coding DNA: TGCGCCAGCAGTCAATGGCAGGGATCTCCCTACGAGCAGTACTTC. It yields the protein CASSQWQGSPYEQYF.